This entry features one T cell receptor beta chain sequence. This clone has just a few counts. Its antigen is still unknown. Nothing much larger sits one base from this clone, and base qualities are not available. Separate from the roughly 650-subject first cohort, the validation cohort of about 120 subjects was the group to which the donors belonged. The CDR3 covers 17 residues, taking in both the cysteine and the phenylalanine. The only DNA kept is the CDR3, 51 bases in frame from the first base. Here V drops 6 bases and J drops 8 bases, and the junction holds 13 bases not matched to any gene. CDR1 and CDR2, looked up from the germline V gene, are SNHLY and FYNNEI. The entry originates in a study of cytomegalovirus exposure and HLA in healthy donors (dated by TCRdb to the late 2010s). Context from the whole study: According to a later analysis, one platform produced both the approximately 110 validation repertoires and the 620 or so repertoires of the first cohort. The aim of the study was to test whether cataloging public T cell receptors could identify signatures of past pathogen exposure. Along with the approximately 620-subject first cohort, a separate validation cohort of over a hundred different subjects was used. To predict cytomegalovirus infection status, the study combined high-throughput TCR immunosequencing, statistical association of individual TCRs with disease status, and machine learning.

The study at large found these results: Most TCR sequences were observed very rarely across donors, whereas some public TCRs were present in many individuals. Of the cluster scores, roughly 93% were above 0 in a later analysis, which found that TCRs clustered in the first cohort also tended to co-occur in the roughly 130 validation repertoires. A total of 150 to 200 TCR beta chains were listed by the study as associated with cytomegalovirus. In vitro tests confirmed that a few of the cytomegalovirus-associated TCR beta chains recognize cytomegalovirus antigens. The classifier was reported to diagnose cytomegalovirus status with high specificity and sensitivity in both the original and validation cohorts. It was suggested by the authors that the approach could potentially be generalized to other disease states and immunological phenotypes. A later analysis had no HLA typing for the validation cohort, so co-occurrence there was scored across all 120 or so repertoires.

Library preparation was by the immunoSEQ multiplex PCR assay. The study's processing was this. A statistical classification framework was developed to diagnose cytomegalovirus status using the catalog of TCR beta chain sequences. What TCRdb holds here is the immuneACCESS table cut down to in-frame rearrangements. Part of the clones is not present; checked against another copy, under half of the missing clones reflect an unresolved V gene, and the others are unexplained. For V, J and clone size, that table is used; D and trimming come from the DNA. The sample contains 150,000 or so clones, about 86% of them found a single time. The ten largest clones capture about 1.9% of the sample.

The sample taken for sequencing was PBMCs. The V and J segments used are TRBV2 and TRBJ2-1; 13 bases in the middle match TRBD2. The clonotype comes from a human donor in good health. The bases are TGTGCCAGCAGCGAAACCCGACTAGCGGGAGGCTCGTATGAGCAGTTCTTC. This sequence encodes CASSETRLAGGSYEQFF. The full variable domain, completed from the reference TRBV2 and TRBJ2-1 proteins outside the CDR3, reads EPEVTQTPSHQVTQMGQEVILRCVPISNHLYFYWYRQILGQKVEFLVSFYNNEISEKSEIFDDQFSVERPDGSNFTLKIRSTKLEDSAMYFCASSETRLAGGSYEQFFGPGTRLTVL.